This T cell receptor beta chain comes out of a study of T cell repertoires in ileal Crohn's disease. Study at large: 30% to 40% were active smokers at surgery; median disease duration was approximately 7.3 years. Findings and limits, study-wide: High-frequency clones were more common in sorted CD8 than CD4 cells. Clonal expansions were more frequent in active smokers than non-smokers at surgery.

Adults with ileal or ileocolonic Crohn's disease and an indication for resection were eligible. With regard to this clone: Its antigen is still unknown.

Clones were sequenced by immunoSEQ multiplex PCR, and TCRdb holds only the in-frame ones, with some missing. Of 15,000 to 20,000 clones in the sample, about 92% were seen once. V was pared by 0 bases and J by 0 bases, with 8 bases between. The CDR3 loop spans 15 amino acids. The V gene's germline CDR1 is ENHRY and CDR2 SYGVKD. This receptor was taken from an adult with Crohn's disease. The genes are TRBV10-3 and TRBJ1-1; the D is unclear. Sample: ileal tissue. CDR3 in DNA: TGTGCCATCAGTGAGTCGATCCTAGTGAACACTGAAGCTTTCTTT. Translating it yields CAISESILVNTEAFF.